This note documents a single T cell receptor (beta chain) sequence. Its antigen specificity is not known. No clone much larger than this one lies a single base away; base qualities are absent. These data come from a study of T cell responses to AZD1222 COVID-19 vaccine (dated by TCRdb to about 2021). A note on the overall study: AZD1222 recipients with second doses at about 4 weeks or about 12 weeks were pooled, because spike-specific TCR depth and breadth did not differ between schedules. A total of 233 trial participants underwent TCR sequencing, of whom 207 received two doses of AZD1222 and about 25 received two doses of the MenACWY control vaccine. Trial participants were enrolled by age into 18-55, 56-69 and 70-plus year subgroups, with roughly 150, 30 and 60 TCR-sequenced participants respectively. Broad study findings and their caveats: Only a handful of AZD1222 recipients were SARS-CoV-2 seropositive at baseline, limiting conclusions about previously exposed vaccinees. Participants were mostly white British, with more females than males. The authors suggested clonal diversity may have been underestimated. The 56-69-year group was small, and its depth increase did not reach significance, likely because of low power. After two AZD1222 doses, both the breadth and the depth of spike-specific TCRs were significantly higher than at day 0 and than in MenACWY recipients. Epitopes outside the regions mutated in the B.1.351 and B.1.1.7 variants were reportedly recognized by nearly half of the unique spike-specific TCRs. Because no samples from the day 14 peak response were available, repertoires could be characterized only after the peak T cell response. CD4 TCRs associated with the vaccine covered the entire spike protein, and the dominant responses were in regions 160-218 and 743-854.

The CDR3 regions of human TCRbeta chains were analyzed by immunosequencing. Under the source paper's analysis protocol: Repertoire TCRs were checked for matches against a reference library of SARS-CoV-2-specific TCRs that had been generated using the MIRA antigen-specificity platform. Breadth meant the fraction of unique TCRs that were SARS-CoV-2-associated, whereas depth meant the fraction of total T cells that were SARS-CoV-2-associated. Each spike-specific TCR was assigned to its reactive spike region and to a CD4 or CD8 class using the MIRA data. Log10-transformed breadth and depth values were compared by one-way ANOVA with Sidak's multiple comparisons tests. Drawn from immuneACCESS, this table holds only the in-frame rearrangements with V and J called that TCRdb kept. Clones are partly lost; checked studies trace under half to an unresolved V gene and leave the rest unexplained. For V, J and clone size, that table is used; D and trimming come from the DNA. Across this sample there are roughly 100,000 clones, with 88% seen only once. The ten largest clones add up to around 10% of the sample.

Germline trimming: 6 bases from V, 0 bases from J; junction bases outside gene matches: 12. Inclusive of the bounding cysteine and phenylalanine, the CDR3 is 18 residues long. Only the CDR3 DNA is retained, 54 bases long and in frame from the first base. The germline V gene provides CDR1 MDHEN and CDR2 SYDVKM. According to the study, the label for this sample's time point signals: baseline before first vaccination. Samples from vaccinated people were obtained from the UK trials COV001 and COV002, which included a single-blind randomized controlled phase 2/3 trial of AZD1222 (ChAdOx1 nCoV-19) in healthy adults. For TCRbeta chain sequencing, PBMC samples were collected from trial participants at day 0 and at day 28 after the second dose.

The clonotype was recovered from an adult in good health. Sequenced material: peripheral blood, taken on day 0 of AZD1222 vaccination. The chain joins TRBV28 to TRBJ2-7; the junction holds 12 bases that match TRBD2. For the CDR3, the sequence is CASSQPVASGRVSYEQYF. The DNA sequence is TGTGCCAGCAGCCAACCCGTAGCTAGCGGGAGGGTCTCCTACGAGCAGTACTTC. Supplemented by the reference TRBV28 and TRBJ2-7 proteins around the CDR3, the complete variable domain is DVKVTQSSRYLVKRTGEKVFLECVQDMDHENMFWYRQDPGLGLRLIYFSYDVKMKEKGDIPEGYSVSREKKERFSLILESASTNQTSMYLCASSQPVASGRVSYEQYFGPGTRLTVT.